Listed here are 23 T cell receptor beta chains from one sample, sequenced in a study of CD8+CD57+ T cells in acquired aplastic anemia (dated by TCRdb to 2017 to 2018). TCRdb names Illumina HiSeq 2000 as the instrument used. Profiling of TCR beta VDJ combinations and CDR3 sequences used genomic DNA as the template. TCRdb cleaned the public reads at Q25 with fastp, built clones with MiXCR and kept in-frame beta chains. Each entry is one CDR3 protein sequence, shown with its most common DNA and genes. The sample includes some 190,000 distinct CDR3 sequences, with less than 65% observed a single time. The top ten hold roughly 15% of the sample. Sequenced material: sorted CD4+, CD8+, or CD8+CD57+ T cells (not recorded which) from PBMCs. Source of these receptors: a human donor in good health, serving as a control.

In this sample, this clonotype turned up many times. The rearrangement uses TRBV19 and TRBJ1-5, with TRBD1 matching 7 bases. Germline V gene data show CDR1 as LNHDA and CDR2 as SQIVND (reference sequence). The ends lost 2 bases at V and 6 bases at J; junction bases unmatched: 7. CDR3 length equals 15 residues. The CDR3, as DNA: TGTGCCAGTAGTATACCAACGACAGGGATTCAGCCCCAGCATTTT. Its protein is CASSIPTTGIQPQHF.

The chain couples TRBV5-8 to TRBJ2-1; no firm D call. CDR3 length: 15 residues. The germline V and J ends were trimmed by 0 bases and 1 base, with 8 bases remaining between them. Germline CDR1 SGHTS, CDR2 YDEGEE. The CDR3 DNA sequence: TGTGCCAGCAGCTTGGCCGTTAGTTCCTACAATGAGCAGTTCTTC. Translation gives CASSLAVSSYNEQFF.

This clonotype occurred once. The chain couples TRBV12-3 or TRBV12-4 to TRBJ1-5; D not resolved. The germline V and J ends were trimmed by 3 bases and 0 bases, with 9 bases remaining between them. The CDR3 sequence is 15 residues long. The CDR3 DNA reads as TGTGCCAGCAGTTTTTCAGGTCCTAGCAATCAGCCCCAGCATTTT. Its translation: CASSFSGPSNQPQHF.

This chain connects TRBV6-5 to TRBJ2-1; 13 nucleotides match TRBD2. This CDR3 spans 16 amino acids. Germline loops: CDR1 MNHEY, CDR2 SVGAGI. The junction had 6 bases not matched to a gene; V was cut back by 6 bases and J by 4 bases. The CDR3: CASSYPGLAGYNEQFF. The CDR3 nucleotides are TGTGCCAGCAGCTACCCGGGACTAGCGGGGTACAATGAGCAGTTCTTC.

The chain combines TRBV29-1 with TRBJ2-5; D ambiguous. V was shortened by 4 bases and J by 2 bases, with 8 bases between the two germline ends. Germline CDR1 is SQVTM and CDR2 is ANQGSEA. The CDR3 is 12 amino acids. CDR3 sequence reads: CSVAGPQETQYF. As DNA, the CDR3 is TGCAGCGTTGCCGGGCCACAAGAGACCCAGTACTTC.

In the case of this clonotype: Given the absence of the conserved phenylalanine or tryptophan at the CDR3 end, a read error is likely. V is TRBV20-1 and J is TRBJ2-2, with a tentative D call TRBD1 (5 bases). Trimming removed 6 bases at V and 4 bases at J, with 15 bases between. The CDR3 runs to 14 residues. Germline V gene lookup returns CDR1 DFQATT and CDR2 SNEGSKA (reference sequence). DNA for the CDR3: TGCAGTGCCGCGGACACTCTTGGCACCGGGGAGCTGTTTCTT. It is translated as CSAADTLGTGELFL.

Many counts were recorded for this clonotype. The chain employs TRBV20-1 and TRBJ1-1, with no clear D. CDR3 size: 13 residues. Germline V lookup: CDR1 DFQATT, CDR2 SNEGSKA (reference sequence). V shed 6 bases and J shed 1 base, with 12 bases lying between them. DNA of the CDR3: TGCAGTGCCGAGTGGGGAACGAACACTGAAGCTTTCTTT. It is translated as CSAEWGTNTEAFF.

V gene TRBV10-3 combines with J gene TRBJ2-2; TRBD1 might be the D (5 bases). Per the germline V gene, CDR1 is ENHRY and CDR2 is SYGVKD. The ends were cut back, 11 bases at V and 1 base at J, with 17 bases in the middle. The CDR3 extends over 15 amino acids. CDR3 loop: CASWGGGGNTGELFF. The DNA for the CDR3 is TGTGCCTCCTGGGGCGGTGGCGGGAACACCGGGGAGCTGTTTTTT.

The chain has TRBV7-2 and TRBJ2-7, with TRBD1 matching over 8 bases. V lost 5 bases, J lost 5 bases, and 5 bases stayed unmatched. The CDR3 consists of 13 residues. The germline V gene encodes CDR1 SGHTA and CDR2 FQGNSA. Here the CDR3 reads CASSPGQGHEQYF. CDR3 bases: TGTGCCAGCAGCCCCGGACAGGGCCACGAGCAGTACTTC.

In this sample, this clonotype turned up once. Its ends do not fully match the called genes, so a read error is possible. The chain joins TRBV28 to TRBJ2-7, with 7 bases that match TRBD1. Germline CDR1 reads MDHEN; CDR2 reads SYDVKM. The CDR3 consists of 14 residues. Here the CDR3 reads CGSSSGTVTYEQYF. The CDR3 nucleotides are TGTGGCAGCAGTTCCGGGACAGTGACCTACGAGCAGTACTTC.

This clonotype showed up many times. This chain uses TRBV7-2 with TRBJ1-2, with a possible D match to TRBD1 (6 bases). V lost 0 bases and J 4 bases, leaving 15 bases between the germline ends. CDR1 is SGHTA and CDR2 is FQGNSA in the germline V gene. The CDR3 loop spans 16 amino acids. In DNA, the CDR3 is TGTGCCAGCAGCTTAGCATGGCAGGGAGGGGGCTATGGCTACACCTTC. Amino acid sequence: CASSLAWQGGGYGYTF.

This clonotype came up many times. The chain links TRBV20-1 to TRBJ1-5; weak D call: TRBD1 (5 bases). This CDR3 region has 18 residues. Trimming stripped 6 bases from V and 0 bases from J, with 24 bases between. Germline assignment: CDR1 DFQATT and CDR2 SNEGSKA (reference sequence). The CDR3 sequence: CSAARVGATLYSNQPQHF. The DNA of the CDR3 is TGCAGTGCCGCCCGGGTAGGGGCCACCCTCTATAGCAATCAGCCCCAGCATTTT.

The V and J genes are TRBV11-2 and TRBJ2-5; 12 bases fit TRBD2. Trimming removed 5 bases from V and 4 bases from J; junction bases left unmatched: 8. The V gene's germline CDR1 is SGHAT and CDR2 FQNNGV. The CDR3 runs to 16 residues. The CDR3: CASSEGGGLAGETQYF. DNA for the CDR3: TGTGCCAGCAGCGAAGGCGGGGGACTAGCGGGAGAGACCCAGTACTTC.

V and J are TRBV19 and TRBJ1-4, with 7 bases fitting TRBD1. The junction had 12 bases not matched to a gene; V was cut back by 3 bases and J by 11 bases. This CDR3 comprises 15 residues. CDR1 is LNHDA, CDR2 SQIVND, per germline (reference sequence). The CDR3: CASSMGPTGLGKLFF. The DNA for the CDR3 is TGTGCCAGTAGTATGGGCCCGACAGGGTTAGGGAAACTGTTTTTT.

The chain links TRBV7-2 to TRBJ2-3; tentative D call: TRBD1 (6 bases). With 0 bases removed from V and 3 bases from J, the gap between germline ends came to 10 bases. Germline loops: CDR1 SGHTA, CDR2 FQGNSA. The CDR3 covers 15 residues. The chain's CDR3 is CASSLAGAGTDTQYF. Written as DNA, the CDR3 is TGTGCCAGCAGCTTAGCGGGGGCAGGGACAGATACGCAGTATTTT. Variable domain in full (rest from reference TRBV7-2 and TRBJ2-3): GAGVSQSPSNKVTEKGKDVELRCDPISGHTALYWYRQSLGQGLEFLIYFQGNSAPDKSGLPSDRFSAERTGGSVSTLTIQRTQQEDSAVYLCASSLAGAGTDTQYFGPGTRLTVL.

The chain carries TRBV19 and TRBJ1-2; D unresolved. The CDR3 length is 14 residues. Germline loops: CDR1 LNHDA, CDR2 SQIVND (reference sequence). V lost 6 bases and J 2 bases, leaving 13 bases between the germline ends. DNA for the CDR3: TGTGCCAGTAGGCAGGTCGGCGCCAACTATGGCTACACCTTC. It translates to CASRQVGANYGYTF.

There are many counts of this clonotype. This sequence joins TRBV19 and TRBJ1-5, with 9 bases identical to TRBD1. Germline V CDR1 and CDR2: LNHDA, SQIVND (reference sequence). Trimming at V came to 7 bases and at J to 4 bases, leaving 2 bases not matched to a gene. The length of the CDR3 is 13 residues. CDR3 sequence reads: CASKGQGNQPQHF. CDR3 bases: TGTGCCAGTAAGGGACAGGGTAATCAGCCCCAGCATTTT.

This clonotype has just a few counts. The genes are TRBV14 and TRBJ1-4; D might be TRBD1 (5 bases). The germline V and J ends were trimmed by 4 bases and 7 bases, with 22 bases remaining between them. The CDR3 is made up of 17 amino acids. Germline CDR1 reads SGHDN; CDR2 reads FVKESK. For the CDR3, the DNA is TGTGCCAGCAGCCCCGTCACCGGGGCCATGGGGGGTGAAAAACTGTTTTTT. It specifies CASSPVTGAMGGEKLFF.

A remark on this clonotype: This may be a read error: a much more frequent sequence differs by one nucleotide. CDR3 amino acids: CATSYTGQLNSNSPLHF. As DNA, the CDR3 is TGTGCCACCAGTTACACGGGACAGCTCAACTCAAATTCACCCCTCCACTTT. This chain connects TRBV24-1 to TRBJ1-6, with 7 nucleotides matching TRBD1. The CDR3 extends over 17 amino acids. Germline loops: CDR1 KGHDR, CDR2 SFDVKD. The trim removed 6 bases at V and 7 bases at J, leaving 14 bases unmatched.

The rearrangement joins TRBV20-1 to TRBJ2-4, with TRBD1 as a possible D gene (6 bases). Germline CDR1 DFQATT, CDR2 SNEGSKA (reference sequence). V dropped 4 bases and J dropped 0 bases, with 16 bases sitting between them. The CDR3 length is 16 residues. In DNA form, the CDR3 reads TGCAGTGCTACCTCGCGACAGGCACTAGCCAAAAACATTCAGTACTTC. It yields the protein CSATSRQALAKNIQYF.

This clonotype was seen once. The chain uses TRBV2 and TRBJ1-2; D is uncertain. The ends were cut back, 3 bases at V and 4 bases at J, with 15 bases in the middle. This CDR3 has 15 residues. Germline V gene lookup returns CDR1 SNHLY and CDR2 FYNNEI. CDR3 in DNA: TGTGCCAGCAGTGATTCCCCTGACACCCGCTATGGCTACACCTTC. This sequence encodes CASSDSPDTRYGYTF.

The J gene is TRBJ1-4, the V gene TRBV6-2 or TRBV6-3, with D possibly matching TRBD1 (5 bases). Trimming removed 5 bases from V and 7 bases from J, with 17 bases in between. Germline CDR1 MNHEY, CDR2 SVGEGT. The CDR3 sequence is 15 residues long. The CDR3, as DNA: TGTGCCAGCAGTAATTCTGGGACTGAGGGTGAAAAACTGTTTTTT. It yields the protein CASSNSGTEGEKLFF.

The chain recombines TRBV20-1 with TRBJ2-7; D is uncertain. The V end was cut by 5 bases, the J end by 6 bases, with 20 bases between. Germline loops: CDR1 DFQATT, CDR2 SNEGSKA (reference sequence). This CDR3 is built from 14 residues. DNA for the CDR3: TGCAGTGCTCCGAACTCCCCCTCTATCGGCGAGCAGTACTTC. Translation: CSAPNSPSIGEQYF.